A selection of T cell receptor beta chains follows, all from one sample in a study of cytomegalovirus exposure and HLA in healthy donors. The repertoire was sequenced with immunoSEQ multiplex PCR; TCRdb's copy has only in-frame clones and lacks some. The sample has under 150,000 clones; 75% to 85% are singletons. Sequenced input: PBMCs. The receptors were sampled from a girl aged 2 to 9 in good health and CMV-seronegative. CDR3s include the opening cysteine and the closing phenylalanine or tryptophan. Each record gives: D gene, J gene, clone size, V gene, CDR3 DNA, CDR3 protein. D genes are given only for firm matches. A row's size may be missing; if present it is once, few, many or a size class.

>-|TRBJ1-5|-|TRBV9
TGTGCCAGCAGCCCGGGGACAAGCAATCAGCCCCAGCATTTT
CASSPGTSNQPQHF
>-|TRBJ2-2|once|TRBV9
TGTGCCAGCAGCGCAAGTACAGCCACCGGGGAGCTGTTTTTT
CASSASTATGELFF
>TRBD2|TRBJ2-5|-|TRBV7-3
TGTGCCAGCAGCTTCGGGGGGATAGGAGAGACCCAGTACTTC
CASSFGGIGETQYF
>-|TRBJ1-1|-|TRBV5-1
TGCGCCAGCAGCTCCAGGGGCATGAACACTGAAGCTTTCTTT
CASSSRGMNTEAFF
>-|TRBJ2-1|-|TRBV15
TGTGCCACCAGCAGAGCGGGAGGGGGCCGCTACAATGAGCAGTTCTTC
CATSRAGGGRYNEQFF
>TRBD2|TRBJ2-5|-|TRBV13
TGTGCCAGCAGCTTAACGGGAGGGGCTCCGTACCAAGAGACCCAGTACTTC
CASSLTGGAPYQETQYF
>-|TRBJ2-2|-|TRBV18
TGTGCCAGCTCCGACCTGGCAGGGGCCACCGGGGAGCTGTTTTTT
CASSDLAGATGELFF
>-|TRBJ2-6|-|TRBV7-3
TGTGCCAGCAGTCCAACAGGGTCAGGGGCCAACGTCCTGACTTTC
CASSPTGSGANVLTF
>TRBD1|TRBJ2-3|-|TRBV30
TGTGCCTGGAGTGGGACAGGGGGCGTTACAGATACGCAGTATTTT
CAWSGTGGVTDTQYF
>TRBD1|TRBJ1-1|-|TRBV4-3
TGCGCCAGCAGCCAAGGGGACAGGGTCGGGGTGAACACTGAAGCTTTCTTT
CASSQGDRVGVNTEAFF
>-|TRBJ2-7|few|TRBV7-9
TGTGCCAGCAGCTTAGTGGAAGGGGCGGGGGAGCAGTACTTC
CASSLVEGAGEQYF
>-|TRBJ2-7|-|TRBV19
TGTGCCAGTAGTTTAATGACAGGACTGCGGTACGAGCAGTACTTC
CASSLMTGLRYEQYF
>-|TRBJ1-2|-|TRBV12-5
TGTGCTAGTGGTTTGGCCGGGAATCTGGGGGGCTACACCTTC
CASGLAGNLGGYTF
>-|TRBJ1-1|-|TRBV29-1
TGCAGCGTAGGTAGGACAGCCATGAACACTGAAGCTTTCTTT
CSVGRTAMNTEAFF
>-|TRBJ2-1|-|TRBV29-1
TGCAGCGTTGCCCCTAGCAGATTATCCTACAATGAGCAGTTCTTC
CSVAPSRLSYNEQFF
>TRBD1|TRBJ1-5|-|TRBV27
TGTGCCAGCCGGCCGGGACAGGGGGTGTGGGCCCAGCATTTT
CASRPGQGVWAQHF
>TRBD2|TRBJ2-7|-|TRBV13
TGTGCCAGCAGCTTAGCTCGACTAGCGGACTACGAGCAGTACTTC
CASSLARLADYEQYF
>-|TRBJ2-7|-|TRBV18
TGTGCCAGCTCACCCCTCTCCTACGAGCAGTACTTC
CASSPLSYEQYF
>-|TRBJ2-1|-|TRBV6-6
TGTGCCAGCAGCGGGAATAACAATGAGCAGTTCTTC
CASSGNNNEQFF
>-|TRBJ1-4|few|TRBV5-1
TGCGCCAGCAAAGGACAGAGTAATGAAAAACTGTTTTTT
CASKGQSNEKLFF
>-|TRBJ2-1|-|TRBV25-1
TGTGCCAGCAGTGATCGGAAGGGGGTCACCAATGAGCAGTTCTTC
CASSDRKGVTNEQFF
>TRBD1|TRBJ2-7|few|TRBV2
TGTGCCAGCAGTTGGGGAGGACAGGGCTACGAGCAGTACTTC
CASSWGGQGYEQYF
>TRBD2|TRBJ2-7|-|TRBV18
TGTGCCAGCTCACCCAAAGCGGGGGGTGAGCAGTACTTC
CASSPKAGGEQYF
>-|TRBJ1-4|few|TRBV6-5
TGTGCCAGCAGTTTCAGGGCGAAAGGTGAAAAACTGTTTTTT
CASSFRAKGEKLFF
>TRBD1|TRBJ1-2|-|TRBV7-3
TGTGCCAGCAGCCCGAGGACAGGGGGCTCGGTCTATGGCTACACCTTC
CASSPRTGGSVYGYTF
>-|TRBJ2-7|-|TRBV27
TGTGCCAGCAGTTTACTACAGGGAACCCACGAGCAGTACTTC
CASSLLQGTHEQYF
>-|TRBJ2-2|-|TRBV7-9
TGTGCCAGCAGCTTAGCGGGGCGGAACACCGGGGAGCTGTTTTTT
CASSLAGRNTGELFF
>-|TRBJ1-2|-|TRBV5-4
TGTGCCAGCAGCTTGGAGGGGGTTATGGGCTACACCTTC
CASSLEGVMGYTF
>TRBD2|TRBJ2-2|-|TRBV2
TGTGCCAGCAGATACCGGGGGGTTGCCGGGGAGCTGTTTTTT
CASRYRGVAGELFF
>TRBD2|TRBJ2-7|few|TRBV9
TGTGCCAGCAGCCCACTAGCGGGTAACACCTACGAGCAGTACTTC
CASSPLAGNTYEQYF
>TRBD1|TRBJ1-5|-|TRBV29-1
TGCAGCGTCCTGGACAGGTATAATCAGCCCCAGCATTTT
CSVLDRYNQPQHF
>TRBD1|TRBJ1-2|-|TRBV12-5
TGTGCTAGTGGTTCCTCAGGACAGGGCAACTATGGCTACACCTTC
CASGSSGQGNYGYTF
>TRBD1|TRBJ2-3|-|TRBV5-1
TGCGCCAGCAGCTTACAGGGGGTAACAGATACGCAGTATTTT
CASSLQGVTDTQYF
>-|TRBJ1-1|-|TRBV7-2
TGTGCCAGCAGCTTAACAGCGAACACTGAAGCTTTCTTT
CASSLTANTEAFF
>-|TRBJ1-6|-|TRBV25-1
TGTGCCAGCAGTGAAAAATTGGGGCGGATTAATTCACCCCTCCACTTT
CASSEKLGRINSPLHF
>-|TRBJ1-2|-|TRBV5-5
TGTGCCAGCAGCCCGGGACATAGAACGCCTAACTATGGCTACACCTTC
CASSPGHRTPNYGYTF
>TRBD1|TRBJ1-6|-|TRBV19
TGTGCCAGTAGTACGGGACAGAATAATTCCCCCCTCCACTTT
CASSTGQNNSPLHF
>TRBD2|TRBJ2-1|-|TRBV19
TGTGCCAGTAGTGCTCCGGGACTAGCGGGGATAAGCTCCTACAATGAGCAGTTCTTC
CASSAPGLAGISSYNEQFF